This is a list of T cell receptor beta chains from one sample in a study of T cell repertoires in cytomegalovirus infection. Each CDR3 protein gets one entry after TCRdb re-called the reads with MiXCR. The data show about 320,000 distinct CDR3 sequences, with over 7.5% seen just once and around 4% held by the top ten. Sequencing was done on a sample of PBMCs. Source of these receptors: a human donor in good health (CMV status not recorded). Some clones in this sample may be carry-over from other donors' samples. Each CDR3 is given with its conserved first and last residue. Each record gives: D gene, clone size, V gene, J gene, CDR3 DNA, CDR3 protein. D genes are given only for firm matches. Clone size, where shown, is once, few, many, or a class for clones that have expanded.

>TRBD2|few|TRBV12-3/TRBV12-4|TRBJ2-5
TGTGCCAGCAGGGAGACTAGCGGGGGAGAGACCCAGTACTTC
CASRETSGGETQYF
>TRBD1|many|TRBV28|TRBJ1-4
TGTGCCAGCAGTTACCCAGGGGGAGCGTCTAATGAAAAACTGTTTTTT
CASSYPGGASNEKLFF
>-|few|TRBV28|TRBJ1-1
TGTGCCAGCACCATAGCGGGGGCAAGGACTGAAGCTTTCTTT
CASTIAGARTEAFF
>TRBD1|-|TRBV6-2/TRBV6-3|TRBJ2-6
TGTGCCAGCAGTTATAGGGGACAGGGGGCGCCTGGGGCCAACGTCCTGACTTTC
CASSYRGQGAPGANVLTF
>-|many|TRBV7-7|TRBJ2-1
TGTGCCAGCAGCTTACGCCCCGCTCCCTCGACGGACAATGAGCAGTTCTTC
CASSLRPAPSTDNEQFF
>TRBD2|many|TRBV6-1|TRBJ2-1
TGTGCCAGCACTTTAGCGGGAGGCGCCCACAATGAGCAGTTCTTC
CASTLAGGAHNEQFF
>TRBD1|many|TRBV19|TRBJ2-1
TGTGCCAGTCGGGAACAGGGGAGAGACAATGAGCAGTTCTTC
CASREQGRDNEQFF
>-|few|TRBV25-1|TRBJ2-7
TGTGCCAGCAGTGGCCGTGGACGGGGATCTTACGAGCAGTACTTC
CASSGRGRGSYEQYF
>-|many|TRBV7-2|TRBJ1-1
TGTGCCAGCAGCCCCTCGGGGAACACTGAAGCTTTCTTT
CASSPSGNTEAFF
>TRBD1|many|TRBV7-2|TRBJ2-2
TGTGCCAGCAGCGGGAGGACAGGGGGAAAGACCGGGGAGCTGTTTTTT
CASSGRTGGKTGELFF
>TRBD2|few|TRBV5-1|TRBJ2-3
TGCGCCAGCAGCTCCGTGGGGAGCGGGATCACAGATACGCAGTATTTT
CASSSVGSGITDTQYF
>TRBD2|-|TRBV6-2/TRBV6-3|TRBJ2-7
TGTGCCAGCAGAGCGGGACCCTACGAGCAGTACTTC
CASRAGPYEQYF
>TRBD2|few|TRBV6-1|TRBJ2-7
TGTGCCAGCAAGGGCCCTAGCGGGGGGAAGGAGCAGTACTTC
CASKGPSGGKEQYF
>TRBD1|many|TRBV19|TRBJ2-7
TGTGCCAGTAGTTCGTCCTCGGGACAGATCTACGAGCAGTACTTC
CASSSSSGQIYEQYF
>-|few|TRBV3-1|TRBJ2-5
TGTGCCAGCAGCATATCCGGGACTTGGTATGGTTCCCAGTACTTC
CASSISGTWYGSQYF
>TRBD2|many|TRBV7-2|TRBJ2-1
TGTGCCAGCAGCTTAGAGAGACTAGCGGGGTACAATGAGCAGTTCTTC
CASSLERLAGYNEQFF
>-|-|TRBV10-3|TRBJ2-1
TGTGCCATCAGACCCAGCGGGCCTACTTACAATGAGCAGTTCTTC
CAIRPSGPTYNEQFF
>-|-|TRBV2|TRBJ1-5
TGTGCCAGCAGACCTGTGGGAGGTAATCAGCCCCAGCATTTT
CASRPVGGNQPQHF